A single sample is the source of the 16 T cell receptor beta chains below, sequenced in a study of cytomegalovirus exposure and HLA in healthy donors. PCR primers comprised 60 Vbeta and 13 Jbeta primers. Here immunoSEQ multiplex PCR was the method, and the copy in TCRdb shows in-frame clones only, minus some. There are 90,000 to 120,000 clones in the sample; more than 75% occur only once, and about 4.2% lies in the top ten. The sequenced sample consisted of PBMCs. These TCRs come from a woman between 45 and 60 years old in good health and CMV-seropositive.

DNA of the CDR3: TGTGCCAGCAGCTTGAAGGGAGATCCCTACGAGCAGTACTTC. Its translation: CASSLKGDPYEQYF. V gene TRBV5-6 combines with J gene TRBJ2-7; D is possibly TRBD2 (5 bases). CDR3 length equals 14 residues. The ends were cut back, 1 base at V and 2 bases at J, with 10 bases in the middle. Germline V gene sequence: CDR1 SGHDT, CDR2 YYEEEE.

The chain combines TRBV6-5 with TRBJ1-2, with D possibly TRBD1 on 6 matching bases. The CDR3 consists of 13 residues. In germline, CDR1 is MNHEY, CDR2 SVGAGI. The V end was cut by 6 bases, the J end by 2 bases, with 10 bases between. CDR3 DNA sequence: TGTGCCAGCAGCCTAGGGACAAACTATGGCTACACCTTC. Translation gives CASSLGTNYGYTF.

Regarding this clone: Relative to the germline gene, one junction end is altered; a read error may explain this. The chain links TRBV6-1 to TRBJ2-5; 9 nucleotides align to TRBD1. The CDR3 runs 14 residues. The V gene's germline CDR1 is MNHNS and CDR2 SASEGT. The CDR3 loop reads CASTEQGAKETQYF. The CDR3 bases are TGTGCCAGCACTGAACAGGGGGCCAAAGAGACCCAGTACTTC.

The chain joins TRBV19 to TRBJ2-5; 7 bases are a match to TRBD2. The DNA end lines up better with TRBJ2-7; the J call may be wrong. Germline CDR1 is LNHDA and CDR2 is SQIVND (reference sequence). The CDR3 loop spans 14 amino acids. The CDR3 loop is CASSIGSGPYEQYF. In DNA, the CDR3 is TGTGCCAGTAGTATTGGTAGCGGGCCCTACGAGCAGTACTTC.

The J gene is TRBJ2-7, the V gene TRBV27; 8 nucleotides line up with TRBD2. Germline V lookup: CDR1 MNHEY, CDR2 SMNVEV (reference sequence). CDR3 length equals 16 residues. V shed 6 bases, J shed 0 bases, and the junction held 10 bases outside the gene matches. In nucleotides, the CDR3 is TGTGCCAGCAGATTAAGAGCTAGCGGGTACTCCTACGAGCAGTACTTC. Protein: CASRLRASGYSYEQYF.

This chain connects TRBV5-4 to TRBJ1-5, with D perhaps matching TRBD1 (5 bases). Trimming took 0 bases from V and 2 from J, leaving 6 bases between them. The germline V gene encodes CDR1 SGHNT and CDR2 YYREEE (reference sequence). The CDR3 consists of 14 residues. This chain's CDR3 is CASSLEGGNQPQHF. CDR3 nucleotide sequence: TGTGCCAGCAGCTTGGAAGGGGGCAATCAGCCCCAGCATTTT.

The chain couples TRBV9 to TRBJ1-2; D is uncertain. CDR3 length: 12 amino acids. Trimming removed 6 bases at V and 8 bases at J, with 14 bases between. The germline V gene has CDR1 SGDLS and CDR2 YYNGEE. The CDR3 loop reads CASTLPPRGYTF. CDR3 in DNA: TGTGCCAGCACCCTCCCCCCTAGGGGCTACACCTTC.

J is TRBJ2-3 and V is TRBV5-4; 8 nucleotides match TRBD2. Germline lookup yields CDR1 SGHNT and CDR2 YYREEE (reference sequence). The CDR3 is made up of 15 amino acids. The V segment lost 1 base and the J segment 3 bases; nucleotides outside the gene matches: 4. The CDR3: CASSLRGGRTDTQYF. DNA for the CDR3: TGTGCCAGCAGCTTGCGGGGGGGTAGGACAGATACGCAGTATTTT.

This clone was observed a few times. The CDR3 sequence: CASSHRDPEGETQYF. The DNA of the CDR3 is TGTGCCAGCAGCCACCGGGACCCGGAGGGAGAGACCCAGTACTTC. The chain uses TRBV7-8 and TRBJ2-5; D is perhaps TRBD2 (6 bases). Trimming took 5 bases from V and 4 from J, leaving 17 bases between them. The CDR3 has 15 amino acids. Germline CDR1 reads SGHVS; CDR2 reads FQNEAQ.

This clone was recorded only once. The chain combines TRBV5-5 with TRBJ1-2; 7 bases fit TRBD1. Germline trimming cut 4 bases from V and 0 bases from J; bases unmatched to any gene: 6. CDR3 length: 15 amino acids. The germline V gene encodes CDR1 SGHKS and CDR2 YYEKEE (reference sequence). The CDR3 is CASSPRDRANYGYTF. For the CDR3, the DNA is TGTGCCAGCAGCCCAAGGGACAGAGCTAACTATGGCTACACCTTC. Filled out from reference TRBV5-5 and TRBJ1-2, the complete variable domain reads DAGVTQSPTHLIKTRGQQVTLRCSPISGHKSVSWYQQVLGQGPQFIFQYYEKEERGRGNFPDRFSARQFPNYSSELNVNALLLGDSALYLCASSPRDRANYGYTFGSGTRLTVV.

The table lists this clone with a count of one. The gene calls are TRBV6-4 and TRBJ1-6, with D uncertain. The V gene's germline CDR1 is MRHNA and CDR2 SNTAGT. V was trimmed by 9 bases and J by 7 bases, leaving 4 bases between them. The CDR3 runs to 10 residues. CDR3 in DNA: TGTGCCAGGGCCAATTCACCCCTCCACTTT. This codes for CARANSPLHF.

This clone has just a few counts. The V call is TRBV6-1, the J call TRBJ1-1, with D maybe TRBD1 (6 bases). Germline-derived CDR1 and CDR2 are MNHNS and SASEGT. Between the trimmed V and J ends, which lost 6 bases and 3 bases, there was a span of 14 bases. The CDR3 is made up of 14 amino acids. As DNA, the CDR3 is TGTGCCAGCAGCGGACGAGGGGGGGACACTGAAGCTTTCTTT. Its translation is CASSGRGGDTEAFF.

This clone occurred once. The chain recombines TRBV29-1 with TRBJ2-6; no definite D call. The CDR3 has 13 residues. Trimming took off 4 bases at V and 0 bases at J, with 4 bases between the two ends. Germline loops: CDR1 SQVTM, CDR2 ANQGSEA. Here the CDR3 reads CSVASSGANVLTF. The CDR3 nucleotides read TGCAGCGTTGCTAGCTCTGGGGCCAACGTCCTGACTTTC.

The rearrangement links TRBV11-1 to TRBJ1-1; 8 positions agree with TRBD1. Germline assignment: CDR1 SGHAT and CDR2 FQDESV (reference sequence). The junction had 4 bases not matched to a gene; V was cut back by 3 bases and J by 4 bases. The CDR3 is 14 residues long. The CDR3 protein is CASSLQTGATEAFF. The CDR3 DNA sequence: TGTGCCAGCAGCTTGCAGACAGGGGCCACTGAAGCTTTCTTT.

V and J are TRBV30 and TRBJ2-3, with 13 bases matching TRBD2. The germline V gene has CDR1 GTSNPN and CDR2 SVGIG (reference sequence). This CDR3 has 14 amino acids. Trimming took 5 bases from V and 6 from J; bases not matched to a gene: 5. The CDR3 region is CAWQLAGGLDTQYF. For the CDR3, the DNA is TGTGCCTGGCAACTAGCGGGGGGGCTGGATACGCAGTATTTT.

The chain has TRBV7-9 and TRBJ1-1; D gene uncertain. The CDR3 is 15 residues long. Trimming removed 6 bases at V and 1 base at J, with 15 bases between. CDR1 is SEHNR, CDR2 FQNEAQ, per germline (reference sequence). CDR3 amino acids: CASSNGRASNTEAFF. The CDR3 DNA reads as TGTGCCAGCAGTAATGGGCGGGCGTCGAACACTGAAGCTTTCTTT.